The 13 T cell receptor beta chains given below trace back to one sample, sequenced in a study of T cells after yellow fever vaccination. TCRdb processed the 5' RACE reads anew with MiXCR; each CDR3 protein has one entry. This table holds about 340,000 distinct CDR3 sequences, approximately 9% found once. The material sequenced was PBMCs, taken on the day of the first yellow fever vaccination. The receptors come from a man younger than 35 who received the YFV17D yellow fever vaccine.

The chain uses TRBV7-3 and TRBJ1-1; D unresolved. The germline V and J ends were trimmed by 4 bases and 4 bases, with 10 bases remaining between them. Germline V CDR1 and CDR2: SGHTA, FQGTGA. There are 13 residues in the CDR3. The CDR3 loop reads CASSSDYSTEAFF. The CDR3 DNA follows: TGTGCCAGCAGCTCTGACTACAGCACTGAAGCTTTCTTT. Full variable domain (missing parts from reference TRBV7-3 and TRBJ1-1): GAGVSQTPSNKVTEKGKYVELRCDPISGHTALYWYRQSLGQGPEFLIYFQGTGAADDSGLPNDRFFAVRPEGSVSTLKIQRTERGDSAVYLCASSSDYSTEAFFGQGTRLTVV.

The chain carries TRBV5-4 and TRBJ1-2; a weak D match, TRBD1 (6 bases). CDR1 and CDR2 (germline): SGHNT, YYREEE (reference sequence). CDR3 length: 13 residues. V was clipped by 2 bases and J by 6 bases, with 11 bases between them. The CDR3 sequence: CASSFGGQDGYTF. The CDR3 region has the DNA TGTGCCAGCAGCTTTGGGGGGCAGGATGGCTACACCTTC.

This clonotype was seen a handful of times. V usage is TRBV11-1 and J usage is TRBJ2-1; the match to TRBD2 covers 8 bases. The germline CDR1 and CDR2 sequences are SGHAT and FQDESV (reference sequence). The CDR3 is 15 amino acids. Trimming removed 8 bases from V and 6 bases from J; junction bases left unmatched: 12. CDR3 region: CASETGTSWGNEQFF. As DNA, the CDR3 is TGTGCCAGCGAAACCGGGACTAGTTGGGGCAATGAGCAGTTCTTC.

The chain combines TRBV9 with TRBJ2-1, with 7 bases identical to TRBD2. V lost 4 bases and J lost 12; bases outside the gene matches: 10. Per the germline V gene, CDR1 is SGDLS and CDR2 is YYNGEE. The CDR3 is 13 residues long. The CDR3 sequence: CASSLSGGGVQFF. CDR3 in DNA: TGTGCCAGCAGCCTCAGTGGGGGGGGAGTGCAGTTCTTC.

This clonotype was counted many times. The CDR3 nucleotides are TGCAGCGTTCGCAGACCGGATGGGGCAGGCTATGGCTACACCTTC. It is translated as CSVRRPDGAGYGYTF. The chain has TRBV29-1 and TRBJ1-2; a possible D gene is TRBD1 (5 bases). CDR3 size: 15 residues. The germline gives CDR1 SQVTM, CDR2 ANQGSEA. V was shortened by 5 bases and J by 4 bases, with 20 bases between the two germline ends.

J is TRBJ2-1 and V is TRBV7-9; TRBD2 aligns across 7 bases. Trimming took 9 bases from V and 3 from J; bases not matched to a gene: 8. Germline V gene lookup returns CDR1 SEHNR and CDR2 FQNEAQ (reference sequence). This CDR3 region has 14 residues. The CDR3 nucleotides are TGTGCCAGGGGGGGGGTCCTAGACTACAATGAGCAGTTCTTC. Translating gives CARGGVLDYNEQFF.

V is TRBV4-1 and J is TRBJ1-2, with 8 bases that match TRBD1. The length of the CDR3 is 15 residues. CDR1 and CDR2 from the germline V gene are MGHRA and YSYEKL. With V trimmed by 3 bases and J by 5 bases, 8 bases remained unmatched. CDR3 loop: CASSHGQGLGYGYTF. CDR3 sequence (DNA): TGCGCCAGCAGCCATGGACAGGGCCTGGGGTATGGCTACACCTTC.

V is TRBV5-1 and J is TRBJ1-2; 11 positions match TRBD1. Germline V lookup: CDR1 SGHRS, CDR2 YFSETQ. The CDR3 has 14 amino acids. Trimming took 4 bases from V and 5 from J; bases not matched to a gene: 4. CDR3 coding DNA: TGCGCCAGCAGCGGGGACAGGGGGGAATATGGCTACACCTTC. Its translation is CASSGDRGEYGYTF. The full variable domain, in which reference TRBV5-1 and TRBJ1-2 provide the parts outside the CDR3, is KAGVTQTPRYLIKTRGQQVTLSCSPISGHRSVSWYQQTPGQGLQFLFEYFSETQRNKGNFPGRFSGRQFSNSRSEMNVSTLELGDSALYLCASSGDRGEYGYTFGSGTRLTVV.

The chain links TRBV5-1 to TRBJ2-2; D may be TRBD1 (5 bases). Germline CDR1 is SGHRS and CDR2 is YFSETQ. Trimming took 4 bases from V and 0 from J, leaving 16 bases between them. The CDR3 runs to 17 residues. CDR3 DNA sequence: TGCGCCAGCAGCCCGGACACAAACTCCGCGAACACCGGGGAGCTGTTTTTT. Its translation: CASSPDTNSANTGELFF. The full variable domain, in which reference TRBV5-1 and TRBJ2-2 provide the parts outside the CDR3, is KAGVTQTPRYLIKTRGQQVTLSCSPISGHRSVSWYQQTPGQGLQFLFEYFSETQRNKGNFPGRFSGRQFSNSRSEMNVSTLELGDSALYLCASSPDTNSANTGELFFGEGSRLTVL.

The CDR3 region has the DNA TGTGCCAGCAGTTTGACAGGCCCTCGGTCGGGAGGGGCCAACGTCCTGACTTTC. Translated: CASSLTGPRSGGANVLTF. The V gene is TRBV27, the J gene TRBJ2-6; TRBD1 is a possible D gene (6 bases). V was pared by 3 bases and J by 4 bases, with 19 bases between. The CDR3 extends over 18 amino acids. Germline V gene data show CDR1 as MNHEY and CDR2 as SMNVEV (reference sequence).

The rearrangement uses TRBV25-1 and TRBJ2-7, with 9 positions matching TRBD2. Trimming took 6 bases from V and 3 from J; bases not matched to a gene: 12. The CDR3 is 16 amino acids. CDR1 and CDR2 from the germline V gene are MGHDK and SYGVNS. The CDR3 coding sequence is TGTGCCAGCAGCCGAGGGCGGGGGGGTACCAGCTACGAGCAGTACTTC. Its protein is CASSRGRGGTSYEQYF.

This chain links TRBV10-1 with TRBJ1-6, with D possibly TRBD1 on 6 matching bases. The CDR3 is 14 amino acids. Per the germline V gene, CDR1 is WNHNN and CDR2 is SYGVQD (reference sequence). The V end was cut by 2 bases, the J end by 8 bases, with 10 bases between. The CDR3 is CASSETQGYSPLHF. In nucleotides, the CDR3 is TGCGCCAGCAGTGAGACGCAGGGGTATTCACCCCTCCACTTT.

This sequence joins TRBV20-1 and TRBJ2-3, with TRBD2 matching 7 bases. CDR3 length: 14 residues. V lost 6 bases to trimming and J lost 1 base; unmatched junction nucleotides: 7. Germline loops: CDR1 DFQATT, CDR2 SNEGSKA (reference sequence). The CDR3 here is CSAPRLAGTDTQYF. CDR3 nucleotide sequence: TGCAGTGCCCCCCGACTAGCCGGCACAGATACGCAGTATTTT.